This TCR beta chain came from a study of shared clonotypes between healthy human individuals (dated by TCRdb to about 2020). Turning to the overall study: Two women and three men aged 18 to 49 years were included in the cohort. For each donor, CD4 naive and CD4 memory were each run on three plates, CD8 naive on two plates, and CD8 memory on one plate. Blood TCR repertoires of 5 or 6 healthy adults were deeply sequenced to estimate repertoire size and the extent of clonotype sharing between individuals. To increase sequencing depth and limit assay-specific biases, different laboratories used diverse techniques to prepare libraries and sequence TCR repertoires. Per donor, leukapheresis produced somewhere between about 0.85 and 8.9 billion PBMCs.

Using the deep immunoSEQ assay, TCR CDR3 regions were amplified from genomic DNA by multiplex PCR. For each cell subset, the extracted genomic DNA was distributed evenly across all wells of several immunoSEQ 96-well plates, and each plate served as one replicate. For sorted subsets, 150 to 250 ng of genomic DNA, equivalent to 30,000 or so T cell genomes, went into each replicate PCR. The purified libraries were quantified using a Qubit 3.0 fluorometer, sized with a Bioanalyzer 2100, and then quantified again using the KAPA Library Quantification kit. Each immunoSEQ 96-well plate was sequenced on its own single-read 150-cycle Illumina NextSeq 550 flow cell. The source study handled its data this way. Because the immunoSEQ output included only junctional sequences and no quality scores, the filtering could not be the same as the filtering used for full-length reads. Sequences were annotated with PyIR, a Python wrapper for IgBLAST v1.9, and V/J genes and CDR3 were assigned using IMGT germline references. Reads with weak V/J assignments (E-value above 1e-6), missing CDR3, stop codons, out-of-frame junctions, or ambiguous translated residues were removed. V3J clonotypes were defined by identical inferred V gene, J gene, and CDR3 amino acid sequence. Percentage overlap between repertoires was calculated by dividing the number of shared unique clonotypes by the size of the smaller repertoire. Three approaches were used to assess repertoire richness: RTK rarefaction, the Chao1 estimator, and Recon v2.1 estimates of unobserved clonotypes. Generation probabilities for all TCRbeta clonotypes obtained by the gDNA method from a handful of donors were computed using OLGA. TCRdb holds this immuneACCESS table with in-frame rearrangements only. Some clones are missing; in checked studies, unresolved V genes explain under half, and the rest has no known cause. V, J and clone size reflect that table, while D and trimming were determined from the DNA. The sample table records some 2,000,000 clones; roughly 95% of these occur just once. The ten biggest clones cover around 0.13% of the sample.

V is shortened by 0 bases, J by 2 bases, and the region joining them spans 14 bases. The germline V gene encodes CDR1 SQVTM and CDR2 ANQGSEA. The CDR3 measures 16 amino acids from cysteine to phenylalanine. Only CDR3 DNA remains: 48 bases, in frame from the first base. Concerning this clone itself: The specificity of this receptor is unknown. No per-base quality is available; no much larger clone lies one base away.

Donors were healthy HIV-negative adults with no recently reported acute infections or vaccinations. Every donor was a Caucasian adult residing in Nashville, Tennessee, USA. Magnetic negative selection was used to enrich CD4+ T cells, after which naive cells were positively selected on CD45RA and the negative fraction became the memory subset. After blood collection by leukapheresis, PBMCs were isolated using Ficoll-Histopaque density gradient centrifugation and then cryopreserved in the vapor phase of liquid nitrogen. Purity and quantity of every magnetically sorted T cell population were checked by analytical flow cytometry. Genomic DNA was isolated from each sorted fraction and quantified by UV absorbance on a Nanodrop 2000c. Overall results and qualifications from the work: Rarefaction of sorted-subset datasets indicated incomplete sequencing despite the large sequencing depth. Pairwise subsampling indicated that sequencing depth was expected to affect the degree of clonotype sharing among donors. Across a handful of donors, roughly 5% of naive CD4, around 3.3% of naive CD8, approximately 2.5% of memory CD4, and approximately 0.4% of memory CD8 clonotypes were shared. Because the study included a small number of donors, the genetic and exposure-history diversity represented was limited. Estimated clonotype richness was generally larger for naive than for memory subsets. Sampling was limited to blood, and TCR repertoires in tissue likely differ from TCR repertoires in blood. Compared with non-shared clonotypes, clonotypes shared by all four sorted-subset donors had higher generation probabilities.

This TCR derives from a man between 18 and 29 years old in good health. Input material: naive CD4+ T cells sorted from blood. Sample cell subset or site, as interpreted from the label and publication: CD45RA+ positively selected. The V and J genes are TRBV29-1 and TRBJ2-1, with TRBD1 as a weak D call on 6 bases. DNA sequence: TGCAGCGTTGAAGATTACAGGGCCCTTCCCTACAATGAGCAGTTCTTC. The translation is CSVEDYRALPYNEQFF.